This TCR beta chain was found in a study of T-cell reconstitution after alpha-beta-depleted transplantation in children. Findings and caveats of the study: Reports say that about two months after transplant, the alpha-beta T cells came out of several hundred graft clones that had expanded. T-cell numbers and diversity, one year after transplant, stemmed largely from T cells that were newly produced.

Molecular barcoding with unique molecular identifiers was used for the TCRbeta library. TCRdb re-called the PCR reads with MiXCR, one entry per CDR3 protein. Here the sample spans about 980,000 distinct CDR3 sequences, about 29% being singletons. This CDR3 region has 15 residues. V trimming: 9 bases; J trimming: 4 bases; junction bases outside the gene matches: 12. Germline V gene data show CDR1 as ENHRY and CDR2 as SYGVKD. Concerning this clonotype: What it recognizes is unknown.

This clonotype was obtained from a boy in the first two years of life who had a stem cell transplant for SCID, so the T cells may come from the graft donor. V usage is TRBV10-3 and J usage is TRBJ1-2, with 9 bases lining up with TRBD1. Source: PBMCs, mostly from graft donor cells, taken 360 days after TCRalphabeta/CD19-depleted stem cell transplant. CDR3 sequence reads: CAIRAGTGLVYGYTF. CDR3 sequence (DNA): TGTGCCATTCGGGCCGGGACAGGGCTTGTCTATGGCTACACCTTC.